This is a list of T cell receptor beta chains from one sample in a study of T-cell memory formation after mild COVID-19. Using its own MiXCR run on the 5' RACE reads, TCRdb lists one record per CDR3 protein. The repertoire holds some 130,000 distinct CDR3 sequences, with 5% to 6.5% as singletons. The sample consisted of PBMCs or a T cell subset sorted from them (not recorded which). Every receptor here comes from an adult woman who had mild COVID-19 (a few samples of this study predate the infection). Cell type and time point are not known. Both conserved end residues are part of each CDR3. The D gene is left open where the match is weak. The listing skips clone size in some rows; elsewhere it reads once, few, many or a size class.

>TRBV5-6|TRBJ2-2|many|TRBD2
TGTGCCAGCAGCCCCAGGACTAGCGGGCTCACCGGGGAGCTGTTTTTT
CASSPRTSGLTGELFF
>TRBV20-1|TRBJ2-1|many|TRBD2
TGCAGTGCTAGAGATATGTGGGCTAGCGGGAGGTTGCTCTCCTACAATGAGCAGTTCTTC
CSARDMWASGRLLSYNEQFF
>TRBV12-3/TRBV12-4|TRBJ2-5|few|.
TGTGCCAGCAGTTTAGGTTCGGGAGCCGGAGAGACCCAGTACTTC
CASSLGSGAGETQYF
>TRBV20-1|TRBJ2-7|few|TRBD1
TGCAGTGCTAGAGAGAGGGGGACAGGGAGACCCTACGAGCAGTACTTC
CSARERGTGRPYEQYF
>TRBV5-1|TRBJ2-1|.|.
TGCGCCAGCGCCCGGGGTAGGGTGGCCTACAATGAGCAGTTCTTC
CASARGRVAYNEQFF
>TRBV20-1|TRBJ1-1|.|TRBD1
TGCAGTGCTAGCAGGGACAGGGTAAAGACTGAAGCTTTCTTT
CSASRDRVKTEAFF
>TRBV29-1|TRBJ2-1|many|TRBD2
TGCAGCGTGCCCGGACTAGCGGGATCATACAATGAGCAGTTCTTC
CSVPGLAGSYNEQFF
>TRBV5-6|TRBJ2-7|.|TRBD2
TGTGCCAGCAGCTTGGAGGTAGCGGGAGGCCCATACGAGCAGTACTTC
CASSLEVAGGPYEQYF
>TRBV27|TRBJ1-1|.|.
TGTGCCAGCAGTCAGCTATTCCACACTGAAGCTTTCTTT
CASSQLFHTEAFF
>TRBV6-1|TRBJ1-1|few|.
TGTGCCAGCAGGGAAGCCGGGACACCGAACACTGAAGCTTTCTTT
CASREAGTPNTEAFF
>TRBV7-3|TRBJ1-6|few|.
TGTGCCAGCAGCTTACGGGCAGATAATTCACCCCTCCACTTT
CASSLRADNSPLHF
>TRBV5-1|TRBJ2-3|.|.
TGCGCCAGCAGCTTGGGAGGGGCCGACTCCTTCACAGATACGCAGTATTTT
CASSLGGADSFTDTQYF
>TRBV20-1|TRBJ2-3|many|TRBD2
TGCAGTGCTACCGGGACTAGCGGCAGCACAGATACGCAGTATTTT
CSATGTSGSTDTQYF
>TRBV7-9|TRBJ1-5|few|TRBD1
TGTGCCAGCAGCTTAGGGACAGGGGGCGTCGGTCAGCCCCAGCATTTT
CASSLGTGGVGQPQHF
>TRBV10-3|TRBJ1-2|.|.
TGTGCCATCAGGCAACAGGACTCTAACTATGGCTACACCTTC
CAIRQQDSNYGYTF
>TRBV11-2|TRBJ2-5|.|TRBD2
TGTGCCAGCAGCCAAATAGCGGGGATGGAGACCCAGTACTTC
CASSQIAGMETQYF
>TRBV20-1|TRBJ2-3|many|.
TGCAGTGCGAAAGGAACAGGCAGCACAGATACGCAGTATTTT
CSAKGTGSTDTQYF
>TRBV5-5|TRBJ2-7|.|.
TGTGCCAGCAGCAGGTCCCCGGGGATCACCTACGAGCAGTACTTC
CASSRSPGITYEQYF
>TRBV15|TRBJ1-4|few|TRBD1
TGTGCCACCAGCAGAGTTAGCTGGGACAGGGGGCGTTGGAATGAAAAACTGTTTTTT
CATSRVSWDRGRWNEKLFF
>TRBV14|TRBJ2-1|many|.
TGTGCCAGCAGCCAAGGAGACAGGAGCTCCTACAATGAGCAGTTCTTC
CASSQGDRSSYNEQFF
>TRBV18|TRBJ1-1|few|.
TGTGCCAGCTCCAAGGACGGTTTTGGGGCTTTCTTT
CASSKDGFGAFF
>TRBV3-1|TRBJ1-6|.|TRBD1
TGTGCCAGCAGCTCCGACAGGGGAAATTCACCCCTCCACTTT
CASSSDRGNSPLHF